This TCR beta chain was profiled in a study of Graves' ophthalmopathy and Graves' hyperthyroidism. Germline V CDR1 and CDR2: MGHRA, YSYEKL. CDR3 length equals 15 residues. The trim removed 4 bases at V and 6 bases at J, leaving 9 bases unmatched. In this sample, this clonotype turned up many times. Being free of ophthalmopathy for 18 months of follow-up defined stable hyperthyroidism. RNA transcripts were the source from which TCR beta CDR3 regions were amplified. First-round RT-PCR relied on HTBI primers, and a second-round multiplex PCR came next. TCRdb reanalysed the multiplex PCR reads using MiXCR and keeps one entry per CDR3 protein. This sample has just over 400,000 distinct CDR3 sequences, with roughly 20% found just once.

This receptor was taken from a woman aged 18-35 years with stable Graves' hyperthyroidism. Sequencing was carried out using peripheral blood. The genes are TRBV4-1 and TRBJ2-7, with 10 bases identical to TRBD2. CDR3 sequence: CASSLSGTSASEQYF. The CDR3 nucleotides are TGCGCCAGCAGCCTGTCCGGGACTAGCGCGAGCGAGCAGTACTTC.